Below, 30 T cell receptor beta chains from the same sample are listed, as sequenced in a study of blood T cell repertoires in COVID-19. Produced via immunoSEQ multiplex PCR; TCRdb's table is partial and in-frame only. This sample yields roughly 200,000 clones, of which 70% to 90% are seen a single time; less than 7.5% belongs to the top ten. Sequenced material: peripheral blood. Source of these receptors: a woman aged 40-49 years who had recovered from COVID-19.

The J gene is TRBJ2-7, the V gene TRBV5-6; D gene unclear. The V gene lost 0 bases and the J gene lost 0 bases, with 10 bases spanning the gap. The CDR3 runs 15 residues. Per germline, CDR1 SGHDT and CDR2 YYEEEE. CDR3 sequence (DNA): TGTGCCAGCAGCTTGGGTGGCGGAAGCTCCTACGAGCAGTACTTC. As protein: CASSLGGGSSYEQYF.

The chain uses TRBV6-5 and TRBJ2-7; D perhaps matches TRBD1 (5 bases). The CDR3 spans 12 residues. The V gene lost 10 bases and the J gene lost 2 bases, with 12 bases spanning the gap. Germline loops: CDR1 MNHEY, CDR2 SVGAGI. CDR3: CAILQETYEQYF. For the CDR3, the DNA is TGTGCCATTCTACAGGAGACCTACGAGCAGTACTTC.

This clone has only one observation. The rearrangement links TRBV6-5 to TRBJ1-4; unclear D gene. CDR3 length: 15 residues. The ends were cut back, 0 bases at V and 5 bases at J, with 10 bases in the middle. Germline CDR1 and CDR2: MNHEY and SVGAGI. CDR3 DNA: TGTGCCAGCAGTTACTCGGGTCCCAGGAATGAAAAACTGTTTTTT. Amino acid sequence: CASSYSGPRNEKLFF.

The chain has TRBV3-1 (or the pseudogene TRBV3-2) and TRBJ2-6; D perhaps matches TRBD1 (5 bases). The V gene lost 6 bases and the J gene lost 0 bases, with 9 bases spanning the gap. The CDR3 is made up of 15 amino acids. CDR1 LGHDT and CDR2 YNNKEL come from the germline V gene (reference sequence). The CDR3 DNA reads TGTGCCAGCAGGCGACAGTTCTCTGGGGCCAACGTCCTGACTTTC. Protein: CASRRQFSGANVLTF.

V is TRBV7-9 and J is TRBJ1-2; 9 nucleotides match TRBD1. V lost 5 bases to trimming and J lost 6 bases; unmatched junction nucleotides: 7. The length of the CDR3 is 14 residues. Germline V gene sequence: CDR1 SEHNR, CDR2 FQNEAQ (reference sequence). The CDR3 nucleotides read TGTGCCAGCAGCCACCCCGACAGGGGGGATGGCTACACCTTC. Translating it yields CASSHPDRGDGYTF.

This clone is a singleton in its sample. This chain links TRBV6-5 with TRBJ1-1; D is undetermined. The germline V gene encodes CDR1 MNHEY and CDR2 SVGAGI. The CDR3 length is 14 residues. V was pared by 6 bases and J by 1 base, with 12 bases between. CDR3 in DNA: TGTGCCAGCAGAGAGAACTTGAAGAACACTGAAGCTTTCTTT. It specifies CASRENLKNTEAFF.

This chain joins TRBV7-2 and TRBJ2-5; tentative D call: TRBD2 (5 bases). Germline loops: CDR1 SGHTA, CDR2 FQGNSA. Trimming took 5 bases from V and 6 from J, leaving 13 bases between them. The CDR3 spans 13 residues. DNA for the CDR3: TGTGCCAGCAGCGACTCCTTCGGGAAGACCCAGTACTTC. Translated: CASSDSFGKTQYF.

The rearrangement joins TRBV7-9 to TRBJ2-7; 8 bases are a match to TRBD2. The CDR3 consists of 15 residues. Germline V CDR1 and CDR2: SEHNR, FQNEAQ (reference sequence). Germline trimming cut 0 bases from V and 6 bases from J; bases unmatched to any gene: 7. This CDR3 reads CASSLASGTQAEQYF. The CDR3 DNA is TGTGCCAGCAGCTTAGCTAGCGGGACCCAGGCCGAGCAGTACTTC.

The V gene is TRBV14, the J gene TRBJ1-2; a weak D match, TRBD1 (5 bases). V was clipped by 8 bases and J by 7 bases, with 17 bases between them. Germline V gives CDR1 SGHDN, CDR2 FVKESK. The CDR3 totals 13 residues. The CDR3 DNA is TGTGCCAGCGAACCAGCGGGGGTCGGTGGCTACACCTTC. Residues: CASEPAGVGGYTF.

The chain has TRBV27 and TRBJ2-7; D perhaps matches TRBD2 (6 bases). CDR1 is MNHEY, CDR2 SMNVEV, per germline (reference sequence). This CDR3 is 17 amino acids long. V gave up 5 bases and J gave up 3 bases, with 23 bases separating them. The CDR3 DNA reads as TGTGCCAGCAGTCCTACGGGCGGAGGGGAACCCCACTACGAGCAGTACTTC. Encoded protein: CASSPTGGGEPHYEQYF.

The rearrangement joins TRBV9 to TRBJ2-1; maybe TRBD1 (6 bases). The CDR3 sequence is 15 residues long. Germline assignment: CDR1 SGDLS and CDR2 YYNGEE. V lost 3 bases and J lost 5, with 15 bases in between. The CDR3 here is CASSAKQGSDNEQFF. CDR3 nucleotide sequence: TGTGCCAGCAGCGCGAAACAGGGTTCTGACAATGAGCAGTTCTTC.

This clone was seen only a few times. The chain couples TRBV18 to TRBJ2-2; possible D gene TRBD2, 5 bases. The CDR3 has 13 amino acids. The germline gives CDR1 KGHSH, CDR2 LQKENI. V was pared by 2 bases and J by 7 bases, with 8 bases between. This chain's CDR3 is CASSPGGLGELFF. In DNA, the CDR3 is TGTGCCAGCTCACCAGGAGGTCTCGGGGAGCTGTTTTTT.

This clone was seen only once. This chain joins TRBV19 and TRBJ1-2; 10 nucleotides match TRBD1. Germline loops: CDR1 LNHDA, CDR2 SQIVND (reference sequence). This CDR3 is built from 17 residues. Trimming at V came to 7 bases and at J to 4 bases, leaving 15 bases not matched to a gene. The CDR3 loop reads CASTRLGQGQGGYGYTF. The CDR3 nucleotides are TGTGCCAGTACCCGTCTGGGACAGGGGCAAGGTGGCTATGGCTACACCTTC.

V and J are TRBV29-1 and TRBJ1-2; D not resolved. The CDR3 length is 12 residues. Germline CDR1 reads SQVTM; CDR2 reads ANQGSEA. Trimming took 4 bases from V and 3 from J, leaving 9 bases between them. The CDR3 sequence: CSVGPTDYGYTF. CDR3 coding DNA: TGCAGCGTTGGCCCGACTGACTATGGCTACACCTTC.

Note on this clone: One end of the junction varies from germline; a read error may be responsible. The J gene is TRBJ2-2, the V gene TRBV5-1; TRBD2 aligns across 10 bases. From germline, CDR1 is SGHRS and CDR2 YFSETQ. The CDR3 covers 15 residues. The CDR3 nucleotides are TGCGCAAGCAGGTCTAGCGGGAGTCCCGGACGGGAGCTGTTTTTT. This translates into CASRSSGSPGRELFF.

The chain links TRBV7-9 to TRBJ1-1; tentative D call: TRBD1 (5 bases). V lost 3 bases to trimming and J lost 7 bases, with 9 bases between them. CDR3 length: 12 residues. Germline CDR1 is SEHNR and CDR2 is FQNEAQ (reference sequence). CDR3 loop: CASSFTDSEAFF. The CDR3 DNA sequence: TGTGCCAGCAGCTTCACCGACAGTGAAGCTTTCTTT.

This chain uses TRBV6-1 with TRBJ1-6; D remains ambiguous. Per germline, CDR1 MNHNS and CDR2 SASEGT. The CDR3 covers 14 residues. V was clipped by 2 bases and J by 8 bases, with 10 bases between them. CDR3 sequence (DNA): TGTGCCAGCAGTGAACTTACTGCACATTCACCCCTCCACTTT. Encoded protein: CASSELTAHSPLHF.

V is TRBV5-1 and J is TRBJ1-1; 10 bases match TRBD1. The V and J ends lost 4 bases and 3 bases, in that order; junction bases with no gene match: 6. The CDR3 is made up of 15 amino acids. CDR1 is SGHRS, CDR2 YFSETQ, per germline. In DNA, the CDR3 is TGCGCCAGCAGCCGAGGGGGGACAGGGGACACTGAAGCTTTCTTT. Translation: CASSRGGTGDTEAFF.

This rearrangement joins TRBV25-1 to TRBJ2-7; D ambiguous. The V gene lost 1 base and the J gene lost 6 bases, with 13 bases spanning the gap. The CDR3 has 14 amino acids. CDR1 is MGHDK, CDR2 SYGVNS, per germline. CDR3 sequence (DNA): TGTGCCAGCAGTGAATGGGTCGGGTCGGGCGAGCAGTACTTC. Amino acid sequence: CASSEWVGSGEQYF.

The chain uses TRBV18 and TRBJ2-5; 9 bases fit TRBD2. The V and J ends lost 0 bases and 5 bases, in that order; junction bases with no gene match: 4. The CDR3 loop spans 15 amino acids. Germline CDR1 and CDR2: KGHSH and LQKENI. For the CDR3, the DNA is TGTGCCAGCTCACCACCGGCTCTAGCGGGGGAGACCCAGTACTTC. This translates into CASSPPALAGETQYF.

The CDR3 loop reads CASSGSSSYEQYF. The CDR3 bases are TGTGCCAGCAGTGGCTCTAGCTCCTACGAGCAGTACTTC. The V call is TRBV12-3 or TRBV12-4, the J call TRBJ2-7, with no clear D. The CDR3 is 13 residues long. V was clipped by 5 bases and J by 0 bases, with 8 bases between them.

The chain joins TRBV7-2 to TRBJ2-1; TRBD1 matches 7 bases. Trimming at V came to 5 bases and at J to 4 bases, leaving 5 bases not matched to a gene. Looked up from germline, CDR1 is SGHTA and CDR2 is FQGNSA. The CDR3 is made up of 14 amino acids. Here the CDR3 DNA reads TGTGCCAGCAGCCCGGGGACAGAGTACAATGAGCAGTTCTTC. Its protein is CASSPGTEYNEQFF.

The V and J genes are TRBV30 and TRBJ2-4, with a weak D call TRBD1 (6 bases). The germline V gene has CDR1 GTSNPN and CDR2 SVGIG (reference sequence). The ends were cut back, 6 bases at V and 0 bases at J, with 12 bases in the middle. The CDR3 is 14 residues long. The CDR3 DNA sequence: TGTGCCTGTTTGTTGACAGGAGCCAAAAACATTCAGTACTTC. It translates to CACLLTGAKNIQYF.

This clone was seen more than once but under ten times. The J gene is TRBJ2-7, the V gene TRBV4-1; perhaps TRBD1 as D (5 bases). The CDR3 extends over 15 amino acids. The germline V gene has CDR1 MGHRA and CDR2 YSYEKL. V was shortened by 0 bases and J by 3 bases, with 12 bases between the two germline ends. The CDR3 nucleotides are TGCGCCAGCAGCCAAGAGGCACAGGCCCACTACGAGCAGTACTTC. It specifies CASSQEAQAHYEQYF.

This chain connects TRBV19 to TRBJ2-3, with D uncertain. Germline V CDR1 and CDR2: LNHDA, SQIVND (reference sequence). Trimming stripped 4 bases from V and 2 bases from J, with 7 bases between. The CDR3 is 13 residues long. This CDR3 is CASSTVLTDTQYF. The CDR3 DNA sequence: TGTGCCAGTAGTACAGTCCTCACAGATACGCAGTATTTT.

The chain uses TRBV28 and TRBJ2-2; D uncertain. The V gene's germline CDR1 is MDHEN and CDR2 SYDVKM. The CDR3 contains 16 residues. Trimming removed 1 base from V and 3 bases from J, with 12 bases in between. The CDR3 DNA sequence: TGTGCCAGCAGTTTATTATCCAGCGCACACACCGGGGAGCTGTTTTTT. This encodes CASSLLSSAHTGELFF. Based on the CDR3 plus reference TRBV28 and TRBJ2-2, the full variable domain is DVKVTQSSRYLVKRTGEKVFLECVQDMDHENMFWYRQDPGLGLRLIYFSYDVKMKEKGDIPEGYSVSREKKERFSLILESASTNQTSMYLCASSLLSSAHTGELFFGEGSRLTVL.

The CDR3 nucleotides read TGTGCCAGTAGTCTTTCGCGGGGACAGGCCGTTGAGTACGAGCAGTACTTC. It specifies CASSLSRGQAVEYEQYF. This chain connects TRBV19 to TRBJ2-7; 8 nucleotides match TRBD1. This CDR3 region has 17 residues. V trimming: 5 bases; J trimming: 4 bases; junction bases outside the gene matches: 16. From germline, CDR1 is LNHDA and CDR2 SQIVND (reference sequence).

The rearrangement joins TRBV28 to TRBJ2-7, with 9 nucleotides matching TRBD1. In germline, CDR1 is MDHEN, CDR2 SYDVKM. Trimming cost V 2 bases and J 2 bases; bases outside gene matches: 4. There are 15 residues in the CDR3. CDR3 DNA sequence: TGTGCCAGCAGTTTAGGACAGGGGATACCCTACGAGCAGTACTTC. Translating it yields CASSLGQGIPYEQYF.

The chain has TRBV30 and TRBJ1-2; D perhaps matches TRBD1 (6 bases). The CDR3 consists of 14 residues. CDR1 is GTSNPN, CDR2 SVGIG, per germline (reference sequence). Trimming shortened V by 2 bases and J by 5 bases, and 15 bases separated the two germline ends. CDR3 region: CAWSSQGTAYGYTF. The DNA of the CDR3 is TGTGCCTGGAGTTCACAGGGTACTGCGTATGGCTACACCTTC.

The chain joins TRBV6-6 to TRBJ2-1, with 9 bases fitting TRBD1. V lost 4 bases, J lost 5 bases, and 6 bases stayed unmatched. This CDR3 region has 15 residues. The germline CDR1 and CDR2 sequences are MNHNY and SVGAGI (reference sequence). The chain's CDR3 is CASSSRDRENNEQFF. Here the CDR3 DNA reads TGTGCCAGCAGTTCCCGGGACAGGGAGAACAATGAGCAGTTCTTC.